This T cell receptor (beta chain) was documented in a study of T cell responses to AZD1222 COVID-19 vaccine. Background on the study: Pooled samples include second doses given at about 4 or 12 weeks. Notes on the study in general: Spike-specific TCR breadth rose after two AZD1222 doses, and depth rose as well. Sampling captured repertoires only after the peak T cell response. Donors, mostly white British, included more females; clonal diversity was possibly underestimated.

Clones were sequenced by immunoSEQ multiplex PCR, and TCRdb holds only the in-frame ones, with some missing. The table lists approximately 190,000 clones, more than 75% of them singletons. Comments on this clone: Its antigen remains unidentified.

V gave up 4 bases and J gave up 3 bases, with 14 bases separating them. Per the germline V gene, CDR1 is SGHKS and CDR2 is YYEKEE (reference sequence). This CDR3 region has 14 residues. The receptor was isolated from an adult in good health. The V gene is TRBV5-5, the J gene TRBJ2-7; either TRBD1 or TRBD2 may fit D (5 bases each). The starting material was peripheral blood, obtained on day 0 of AZD1222 vaccination. CDR3 sequence: CASSPWDGHYEQYF. Here the CDR3 DNA reads TGTGCCAGCAGCCCATGGGACGGTCACTACGAGCAGTACTTC.